These 13 T cell receptor beta chains came from one sample sequenced in a study of CD8 T cells in ankylosing spondylitis. Study-level points and caveats: Made up of eight highly homologous variants, a TCR beta motif appeared characteristic of ankylosing spondylitis blood.

Each CDR3 protein gets one entry after TCRdb re-called the 5' RACE reads with MiXCR. Among 750,000 to 850,000 distinct CDR3 sequences listed, roughly 12% were seen once. Their antigens are not known. Input material: blood, either unsorted or a sorted T cell fraction (not recorded which). These receptors originate from a male donor with ankylosing spondylitis.

In this sample, this clonotype turned up a few times. V usage is TRBV5-1 and J usage is TRBJ2-1, with a possible D match to TRBD1 (6 bases). CDR1 is SGHRS, CDR2 YFSETQ, per germline. This CDR3 is built from 15 residues. With 7 bases removed from V and 0 bases from J, the gap between germline ends came to 14 bases. The CDR3 protein is CASGVDRRSYNEQFF. DNA of the CDR3: TGCGCCAGCGGGGTCGACAGGCGCTCCTACAATGAGCAGTTCTTC. The full variable domain, completed using reference TRBV5-1 and TRBJ2-1, is KAGVTQTPRYLIKTRGQQVTLSCSPISGHRSVSWYQQTPGQGLQFLFEYFSETQRNKGNFPGRFSGRQFSNSRSEMNVSTLELGDSALYLCASGVDRRSYNEQFFGPGTRLTVL.

V usage is TRBV20-1 and J usage is TRBJ1-2; D gene ambiguous. Deletions cut 2 bases from V and 3 bases from J, with 4 bases between. Germline loops: CDR1 DFQATT, CDR2 SNEGSKA (reference sequence). This CDR3 comprises 11 residues. The CDR3 reads CSARRDYGYTF. In DNA form, the CDR3 reads TGCAGTGCTAGAAGGGACTATGGCTACACCTTC.

The genes are TRBV20-1 and TRBJ1-2; D uncertain. V lost 0 bases and J lost 7, with 15 bases in between. CDR1 is DFQATT, CDR2 SNEGSKA, per germline (reference sequence). The CDR3 runs to 14 residues. This CDR3 reads CSARDGRVDSGYTF. As DNA, the CDR3 is TGCAGTGCTAGAGATGGAAGGGTCGATAGTGGCTACACCTTC.

This clonotype was recorded a few times. The rearrangement links TRBV4-2 to TRBJ1-3; D is unresolved. Germline loops: CDR1 LGHNA, CDR2 YNFKEQ. Trimming took 3 bases from V and 2 from J, leaving 8 bases between them. This CDR3 has 14 residues. The chain's CDR3 is CASSQSGAGNTIYF. The CDR3, as DNA: TGTGCCAGCAGCCAGAGTGGGGCTGGAAACACCATATATTTT.

The chain has TRBV4-2 and TRBJ2-1; D may be TRBD2 (5 bases). Trimming left V 3 bases short and J 2 bases short, with 14 bases between. CDR1 is LGHNA and CDR2 is YNFKEQ in the germline V gene. This CDR3 spans 16 amino acids. CDR3 sequence reads: CASSQAMGVAYNEQFF. DNA for the CDR3: TGTGCCAGCAGCCAGGCGATGGGAGTAGCCTACAATGAGCAGTTCTTC.

This clonotype showed up many times. The chain joins TRBV4-3 to TRBJ1-2; D is uncertain. Trimming cost V 0 bases and J 4 bases, with 9 bases left between them. CDR3 size: 14 residues. CDR1 is LGHNA and CDR2 is YSLEER in the germline V gene. The CDR3 here is CASSQELQSYGYTF. The CDR3, as DNA: TGCGCCAGCAGCCAAGAGTTACAGTCCTATGGCTACACCTTC.

This clonotype was seen ten or more times. The rearrangement links TRBV4-3 to TRBJ1-6; no reliable D call. Germline loops: CDR1 LGHNA, CDR2 YSLEER. This CDR3 contains 15 residues. The V and J ends lost 2 bases and 10 bases respectively, with 15 bases between them. The CDR3 loop is CASSQLRELGSPLHF. The CDR3 DNA is TGCGCCAGCAGCCAACTAAGGGAATTAGGCTCACCCCTCCACTTT.

The chain has TRBV20-1 and TRBJ2-6, with 7 bases matching TRBD1. J lost 2 bases, V lost 6 bases, and 10 bases had no gene match. Germline V lookup: CDR1 DFQATT, CDR2 SNEGSKA (reference sequence). The CDR3 covers 16 residues. CDR3 region: CSATHLTGTGANVLTF. CDR3 in DNA: TGCAGTGCCACACATCTGACAGGGACTGGGGCCAACGTCCTGACTTTC.

The chain employs TRBV5-1 and TRBJ2-5, with 12 bases fitting TRBD2. CDR1 SGHRS and CDR2 YFSETQ come from the germline V gene. The CDR3 is 16 amino acids. Trimming removed 4 bases from V and 5 bases from J; junction bases left unmatched: 9. DNA for the CDR3: TGCGCCAGCAGCACAGGACTAGCGGGGCTGGGGGAGACCCAGTACTTC. It yields the protein CASSTGLAGLGETQYF.

V and J are TRBV7-2 and TRBJ2-2; 8 nucleotides match TRBD1. The J segment lost 7 bases and the V segment lost 2 bases, leaving 3 bases of the junction unmatched. The CDR3 extends over 14 amino acids. The V gene's germline CDR1 is SGHTA and CDR2 FQGNSA. Here the CDR3 DNA reads TGTGCCAGCAGCTTACAGGGGGCGGGCGGGGAGCTGTTTTTT. Residues: CASSLQGAGGELFF.

This clonotype has a handful of counts. The chain joins TRBV11-1 to TRBJ2-5, with 8 bases lining up with TRBD2. The CDR3 extends over 15 amino acids. The ends lost 2 bases at V and 5 bases at J; junction bases unmatched: 7. CDR1 is SGHAT, CDR2 FQDESV, per germline (reference sequence). DNA of the CDR3: TGTGCCAGCAGCTTACACCAGCGGGGGAGGGAGACCCAGTACTTC. Amino acids: CASSLHQRGRETQYF. Looking up the rest from reference TRBV11-1 and TRBJ2-5 gives the full variable domain: EAEVAQSPRYKITEKSQAVAFWCDPISGHATLYWYRQILGQGPELLVQFQDESVVDDSQLPKDRFSAERLKGVDSTLKIQPAELGDSAMYLCASSLHQRGRETQYFGPGTRLLVL.

This clonotype was observed a handful of times. The chain employs TRBV6-1 and TRBJ1-2; tentative D call: TRBD1 (6 bases). V was shortened by 6 bases and J by 6 bases, with 14 bases between the two germline ends. CDR3 size: 13 residues. Germline CDR1 reads MNHNS; CDR2 reads SASEGT. The CDR3 region has the DNA TGTGCCAGCAGCCCGGACAGAGCAAATGGCTACACCTTC. Translated: CASSPDRANGYTF.

This clonotype was recorded a few times. The chain combines TRBV28 with TRBJ2-3, with D unresolved. V lost 4 bases and J 4 bases, leaving 15 bases between the germline ends. The CDR3 runs to 15 residues. Germline V lookup: CDR1 MDHEN, CDR2 SYDVKM. The CDR3 nucleotides are TGTGCCAGCAGTTCTGACCCGACCCGGGCAGATACGCAGTATTTT. This sequence encodes CASSSDPTRADTQYF.